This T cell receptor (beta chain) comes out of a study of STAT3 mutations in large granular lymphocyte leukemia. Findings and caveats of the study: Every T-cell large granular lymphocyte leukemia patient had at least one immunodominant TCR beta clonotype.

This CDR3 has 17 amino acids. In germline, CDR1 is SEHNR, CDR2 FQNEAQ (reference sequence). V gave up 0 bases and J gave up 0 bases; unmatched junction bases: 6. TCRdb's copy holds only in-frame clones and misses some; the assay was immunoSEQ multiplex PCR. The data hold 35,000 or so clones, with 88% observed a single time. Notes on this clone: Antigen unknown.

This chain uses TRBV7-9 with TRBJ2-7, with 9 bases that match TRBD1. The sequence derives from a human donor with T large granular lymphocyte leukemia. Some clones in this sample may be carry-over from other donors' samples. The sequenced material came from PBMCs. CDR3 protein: CASSLAVGTGTSYEQYF. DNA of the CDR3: TGTGCCAGCAGCTTAGCGGTCGGGACAGGGACCTCCTACGAGCAGTACTTC.